This is a list of T cell receptor beta chains from one sample in a study of control samples from healthy donors and cancer patients. Sequencing was performed with immunoSEQ multiplex PCR; in TCRdb, only in-frame clones are kept and a portion is missing. Among tens of thousands of clones, 80% were seen once, and the ten largest hold over 9.5%. Sequencing was done on a sample of blood. These receptor sequences come from a man in his 70s in good health. The CDR3 runs from the conserved cysteine through the conserved F or W. D genes are given only for firm matches. The size of a clone is reported for some rows only, either as once, few or many, or as a class for expanded clones.

clone size: -; D gene: TRBD2; J gene: TRBJ2-3; V gene: TRBV7-2; CDR3 DNA: TGTGCCAGCAGCCGTTGGACTAGCGCTCAAGATACGCAGTATTTT; CDR3 protein: CASSRWTSAQDTQYF
clone size: -; D gene: -; J gene: TRBJ2-7; V gene: TRBV27; CDR3 DNA: TGTGCCAGCAGTCGTGCGGGCCCCTCCTACGAGCAGTACTTC; CDR3 protein: CASSRAGPSYEQYF
clone size: -; D gene: -; J gene: TRBJ1-5; V gene: TRBV12-3/TRBV12-4; CDR3 DNA: TGTGCCAGCAGTCTGGGAGGGACCCAGCCCCAGCATTTT; CDR3 protein: CASSLGGTQPQHF
clone size: -; D gene: TRBD1; J gene: TRBJ2-2; V gene: TRBV5-1; CDR3 DNA: TGCGCCAGCAGCCCCCGACAGGGGAGCACCGGGGAGCTGTTTTTT; CDR3 protein: CASSPRQGSTGELFF
clone size: -; D gene: -; J gene: TRBJ1-1; V gene: TRBV19; CDR3 DNA: TGTGCCAGTAGTATCTTTACGGGTTCTGAAGCTTTCTTT; CDR3 protein: CASSIFTGSEAFF
clone size: -; D gene: -; J gene: TRBJ2-2; V gene: TRBV7-6; CDR3 DNA: TGTGCCAGCAGCTCAGCACCCCGGTGGAAGAACACCGGGGAGCTGTTTTTT; CDR3 protein: CASSSAPRWKNTGELFF
clone size: -; D gene: -; J gene: TRBJ1-6; V gene: TRBV27; CDR3 DNA: TGTGCCAGCAGCCAAGAGGGCTACCCTATGGGTTCACCCCTCCACTTT; CDR3 protein: CASSQEGYPMGSPLHF
clone size: -; D gene: -; J gene: TRBJ2-5; V gene: TRBV5-3; CDR3 DNA: TGTGCCAGAAGCTTGTCGTATGAAACAAGCTCGGTCGGGGGGCGCGGGGAGACCCAGTACTTC; CDR3 protein: CARSLSYETSSVGGRGETQYF
clone size: -; D gene: -; J gene: TRBJ1-2; V gene: TRBV6-1; CDR3 DNA: TGTGCCAGCAGTGAGACAGCTAACTATGGCTACACCTTC; CDR3 protein: CASSETANYGYTF
clone size: -; D gene: -; J gene: TRBJ1-1; V gene: TRBV29-1; CDR3 DNA: TGCAGCGTTGGAGGGGGAATTGGGAACACTGAAGCTTTCTTT; CDR3 protein: CSVGGGIGNTEAFF
clone size: -; D gene: TRBD1; J gene: TRBJ2-1; V gene: TRBV24-1; CDR3 DNA: TGTGCCACCAGTGATTCCAAACCCAGGACAGGGGGCCCCTACAATGAGCAGTTCTTC; CDR3 protein: CATSDSKPRTGGPYNEQFF
clone size: -; D gene: -; J gene: TRBJ2-7; V gene: TRBV7-9; CDR3 DNA: TGTGCCAGCAGCTTATCTGCAGGGATCGACGAGCAGTACTTC; CDR3 protein: CASSLSAGIDEQYF
clone size: -; D gene: TRBD1; J gene: TRBJ1-1; V gene: TRBV29-1; CDR3 DNA: TGCAGCGCCCGACAGGGAGACACTGAAGCTTTCTTT; CDR3 protein: CSARQGDTEAFF
clone size: -; D gene: -; J gene: TRBJ2-4; V gene: TRBV6-6; CDR3 DNA: TGTGCCATTAGCATGGGGACGGCTACAGCCAAAAACATTCAGTACTTC; CDR3 protein: CAISMGTATAKNIQYF
clone size: -; D gene: TRBD2; J gene: TRBJ2-1; V gene: TRBV7-3; CDR3 DNA: TGTGCCAGCAGCTCCGCCCTCCCGGGACTAGCGGGAGGGTCCAATGAGCAGTTCTTC; CDR3 protein: CASSSALPGLAGGSNEQFF
clone size: medium-sized; D gene: -; J gene: TRBJ2-1; V gene: TRBV5-1; CDR3 DNA: TGCGCCAGCAGCTTGGGCTCCACAAATGGAGGAAATGAGCAGTTCTTC; CDR3 protein: CASSLGSTNGGNEQFF
clone size: -; D gene: -; J gene: TRBJ1-2; V gene: TRBV4-1; CDR3 DNA: TGCGCCAGCAGCCAAGTAGGGAAAGTCCCGAATGGCTACACCTTC; CDR3 protein: CASSQVGKVPNGYTF
clone size: -; D gene: -; J gene: TRBJ1-2; V gene: TRBV5-6; CDR3 DNA: TGTGCCAGGGCTGCAGGTACGGCGGACTATGGCTACACCTTC; CDR3 protein: CARAAGTADYGYTF
clone size: once; D gene: -; J gene: TRBJ1-2; V gene: TRBV7-2; CDR3 DNA: TGTGCCAGCAGCTTAGCCCCCGGGGGCTACACCTTC; CDR3 protein: CASSLAPGGYTF
clone size: once; D gene: -; J gene: TRBJ1-3; V gene: TRBV2; CDR3 DNA: TGTGCCAGCAGTGAACAGGGGTCTGGAAACACCATATATTTT; CDR3 protein: CASSEQGSGNTIYF
clone size: -; D gene: -; J gene: TRBJ1-2; V gene: TRBV28; CDR3 DNA: TGTGCCAGCAGTTTATTTGGATCCTATGGCTACACCTTC; CDR3 protein: CASSLFGSYGYTF
clone size: -; D gene: -; J gene: TRBJ2-7; V gene: TRBV4-2; CDR3 DNA: TGTGCCAGCAGCCAAGGAGTCACAGGCCGCTCCTACGAGCAGTACTTC; CDR3 protein: CASSQGVTGRSYEQYF
clone size: -; D gene: -; J gene: TRBJ2-6; V gene: TRBV9; CDR3 DNA: TGTGCCAGCAGCGTAGCTAGTTCTGGGGCCAACGTCCTGACTTTC; CDR3 protein: CASSVASSGANVLTF